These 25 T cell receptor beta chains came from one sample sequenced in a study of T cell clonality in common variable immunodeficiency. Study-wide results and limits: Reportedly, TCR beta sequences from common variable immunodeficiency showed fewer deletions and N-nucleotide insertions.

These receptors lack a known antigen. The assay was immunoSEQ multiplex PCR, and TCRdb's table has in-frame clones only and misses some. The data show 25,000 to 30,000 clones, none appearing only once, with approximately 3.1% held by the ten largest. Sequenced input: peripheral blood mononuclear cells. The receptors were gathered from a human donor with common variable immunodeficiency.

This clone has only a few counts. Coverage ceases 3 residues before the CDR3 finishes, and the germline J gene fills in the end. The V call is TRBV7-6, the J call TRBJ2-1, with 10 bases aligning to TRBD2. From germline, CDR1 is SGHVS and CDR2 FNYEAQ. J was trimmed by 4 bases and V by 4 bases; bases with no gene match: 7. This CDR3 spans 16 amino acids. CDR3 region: CASSSLGAGGYNEQFF. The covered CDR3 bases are TGTGCCAGCAGCTCCTTAGGAGCGGGGGGGTACAATGAG.

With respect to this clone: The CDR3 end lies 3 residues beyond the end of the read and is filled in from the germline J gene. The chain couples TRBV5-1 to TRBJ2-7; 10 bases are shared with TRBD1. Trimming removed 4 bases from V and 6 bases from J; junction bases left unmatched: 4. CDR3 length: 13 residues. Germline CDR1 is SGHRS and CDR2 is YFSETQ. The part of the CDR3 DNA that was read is TGCGCCAGCAGCCGACAGGGGGCGGGCGAG. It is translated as CASSRQGAGE. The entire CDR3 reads CASSRQGAGEQYF.

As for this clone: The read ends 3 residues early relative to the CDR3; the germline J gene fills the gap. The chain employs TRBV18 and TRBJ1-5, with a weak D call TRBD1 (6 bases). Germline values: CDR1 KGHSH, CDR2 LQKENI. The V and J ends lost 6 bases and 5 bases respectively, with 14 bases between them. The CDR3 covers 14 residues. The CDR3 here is CASSPGQRDQPQHF. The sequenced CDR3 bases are TGTGCCAGCTCCCCCGGACAGCGAGATCAGCCC. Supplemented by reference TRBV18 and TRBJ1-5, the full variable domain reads NAGVMQNPRHLVRRRGQEARLRCSPMKGHSHVYWYRQLPEEGLKFMVYLQKENIIDESGMPKERFSAEFPKEGPSILRIQQVVRGDSAAYFCASSPGQRDQPQHFGDGTRLSIL.

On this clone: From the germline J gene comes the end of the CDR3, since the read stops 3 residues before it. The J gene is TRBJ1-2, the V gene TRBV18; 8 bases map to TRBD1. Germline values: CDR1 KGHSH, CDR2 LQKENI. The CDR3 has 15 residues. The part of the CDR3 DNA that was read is TGTGCCAGCTCACCAAATCTCGTACAGGGGGACGGC. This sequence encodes CASSPNLVQGDG. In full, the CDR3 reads CASSPNLVQGDGYTF.

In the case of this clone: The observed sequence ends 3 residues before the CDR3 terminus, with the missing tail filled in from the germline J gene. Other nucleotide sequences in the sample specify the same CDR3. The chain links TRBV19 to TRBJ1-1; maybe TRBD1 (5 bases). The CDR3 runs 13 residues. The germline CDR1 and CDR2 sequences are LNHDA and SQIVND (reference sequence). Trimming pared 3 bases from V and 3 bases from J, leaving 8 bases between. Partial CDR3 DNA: TGTGCCAGTAGTATGGGAGGGGACACTGAA. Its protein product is CASSMGGDTE. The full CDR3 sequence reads CASSMGGDTEAFF.

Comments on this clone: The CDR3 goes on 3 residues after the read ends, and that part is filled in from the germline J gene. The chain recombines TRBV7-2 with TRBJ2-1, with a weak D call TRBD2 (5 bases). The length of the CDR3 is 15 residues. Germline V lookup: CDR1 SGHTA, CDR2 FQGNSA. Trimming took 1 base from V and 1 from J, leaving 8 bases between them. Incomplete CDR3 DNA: TGTGCCAGCAGCTTAGGTCTAGCATCCTACAATGAG. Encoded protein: CASSLGLASYNE. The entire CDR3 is CASSLGLASYNEQFF.

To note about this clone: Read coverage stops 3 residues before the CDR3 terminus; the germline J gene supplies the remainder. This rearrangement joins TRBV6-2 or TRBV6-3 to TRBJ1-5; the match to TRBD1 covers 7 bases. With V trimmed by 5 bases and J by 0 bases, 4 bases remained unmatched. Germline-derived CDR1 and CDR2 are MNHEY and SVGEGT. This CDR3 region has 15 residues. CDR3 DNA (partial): TGTGCCAGCAGTCCAGGGGGGTATAGCAATCAGCCC. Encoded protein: CASSPGGYSNQP. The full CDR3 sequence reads CASSPGGYSNQPQHF.

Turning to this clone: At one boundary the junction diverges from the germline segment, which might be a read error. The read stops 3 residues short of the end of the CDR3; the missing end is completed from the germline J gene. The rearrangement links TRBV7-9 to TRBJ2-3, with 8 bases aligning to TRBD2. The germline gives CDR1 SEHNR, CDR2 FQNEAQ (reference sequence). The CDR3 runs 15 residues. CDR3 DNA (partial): TGTGCCATCAGCCAGAGCGGGGGCCACACAGATACG. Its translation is CAISQSGGHTDT. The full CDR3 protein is CAISQSGGHTDTQYF.

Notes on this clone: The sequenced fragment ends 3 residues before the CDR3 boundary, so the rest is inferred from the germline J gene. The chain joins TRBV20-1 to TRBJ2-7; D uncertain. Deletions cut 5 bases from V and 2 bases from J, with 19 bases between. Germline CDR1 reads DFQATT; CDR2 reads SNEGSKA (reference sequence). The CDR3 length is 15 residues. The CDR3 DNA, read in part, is TGCAGTGCTCAGTCGATCGGGTTCTCGACCTACGAG. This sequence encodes CSAQSIGFSTYE. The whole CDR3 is CSAQSIGFSTYEQYF.

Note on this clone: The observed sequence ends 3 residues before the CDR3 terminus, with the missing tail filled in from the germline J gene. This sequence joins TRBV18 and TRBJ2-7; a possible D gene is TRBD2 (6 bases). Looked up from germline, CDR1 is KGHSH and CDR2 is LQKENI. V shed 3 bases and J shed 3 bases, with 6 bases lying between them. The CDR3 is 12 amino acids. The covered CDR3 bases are TGTGCCAGCTCACCGGGGGGCTACGAG. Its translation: CASSPGGYE. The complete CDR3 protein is CASSPGGYEQYF. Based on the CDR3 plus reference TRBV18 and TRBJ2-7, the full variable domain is NAGVMQNPRHLVRRRGQEARLRCSPMKGHSHVYWYRQLPEEGLKFMVYLQKENIIDESGMPKERFSAEFPKEGPSILRIQQVVRGDSAAYFCASSPGGYEQYFGPGTRLTVT.

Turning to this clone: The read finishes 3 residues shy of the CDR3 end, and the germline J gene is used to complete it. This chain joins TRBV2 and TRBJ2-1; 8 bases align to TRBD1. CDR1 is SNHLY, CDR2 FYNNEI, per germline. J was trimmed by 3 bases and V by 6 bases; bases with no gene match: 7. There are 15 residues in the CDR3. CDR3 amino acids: CASRYGQGLYNEQFF. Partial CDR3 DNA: TGTGCCAGCAGGTACGGACAGGGACTCTACAATGAG.

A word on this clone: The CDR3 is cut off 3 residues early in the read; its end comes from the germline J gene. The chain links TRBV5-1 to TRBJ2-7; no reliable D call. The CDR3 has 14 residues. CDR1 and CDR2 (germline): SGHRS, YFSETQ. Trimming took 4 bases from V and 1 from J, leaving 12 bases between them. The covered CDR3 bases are TGCGCCAGCAGCCTGGAGCCGGGTTCCTACGAG. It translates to CASSLEPGSYE. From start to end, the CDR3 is CASSLEPGSYEQYF.

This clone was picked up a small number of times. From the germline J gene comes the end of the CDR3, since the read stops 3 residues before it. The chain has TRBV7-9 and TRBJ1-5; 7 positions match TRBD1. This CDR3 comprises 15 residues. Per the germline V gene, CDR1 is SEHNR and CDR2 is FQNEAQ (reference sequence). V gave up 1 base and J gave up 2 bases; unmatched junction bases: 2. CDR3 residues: CASSLEGAGNQPQHF. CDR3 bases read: TGTGCCAGCAGCTTAGAGGGGGCAGGCAATCAGCCC. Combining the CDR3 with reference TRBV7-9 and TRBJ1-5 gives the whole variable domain DTGVSQNPRHKITKRGQNVTFRCDPISEHNRLYWYRQTLGQGPEFLTYFQNEAQLEKSRLLSDRFSAERPKGSFSTLEIQRTEQGDSAMYLCASSLEGAGNQPQHFGDGTRLSIL.

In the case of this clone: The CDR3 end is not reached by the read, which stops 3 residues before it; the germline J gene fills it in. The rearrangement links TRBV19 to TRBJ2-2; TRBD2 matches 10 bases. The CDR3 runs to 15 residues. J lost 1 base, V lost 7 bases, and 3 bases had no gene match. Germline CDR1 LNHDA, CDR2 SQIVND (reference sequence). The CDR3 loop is CASTPSGGNTGELFF. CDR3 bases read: TGTGCCAGTACCCCTAGCGGGGGGAACACCGGGGAG.

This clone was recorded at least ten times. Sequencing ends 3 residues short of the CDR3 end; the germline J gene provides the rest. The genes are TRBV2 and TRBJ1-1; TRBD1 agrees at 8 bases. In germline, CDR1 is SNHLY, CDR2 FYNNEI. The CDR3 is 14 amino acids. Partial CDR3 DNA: TGTGCCAGCAGTGTGGGAACAGGGGGGACGGAA. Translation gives CASSVGTGGTE. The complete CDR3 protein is CASSVGTGGTEAFF.

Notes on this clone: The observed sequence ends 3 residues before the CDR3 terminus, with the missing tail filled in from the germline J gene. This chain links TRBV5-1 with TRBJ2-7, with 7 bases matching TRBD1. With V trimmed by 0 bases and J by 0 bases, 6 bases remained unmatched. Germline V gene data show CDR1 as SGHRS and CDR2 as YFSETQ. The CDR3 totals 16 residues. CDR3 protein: CASSLASDRVSYEQYF. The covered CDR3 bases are TGCGCCAGCAGCTTGGCCTCTGACAGGGTCTCCTACGAG.

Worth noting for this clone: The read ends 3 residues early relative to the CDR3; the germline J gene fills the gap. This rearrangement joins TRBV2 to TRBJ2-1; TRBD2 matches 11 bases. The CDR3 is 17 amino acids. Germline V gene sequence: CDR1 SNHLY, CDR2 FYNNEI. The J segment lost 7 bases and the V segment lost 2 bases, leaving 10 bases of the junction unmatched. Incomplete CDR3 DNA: TGTGCCAGCAGTGAAAGCAGTAGACTAGCGGGGAAGAATGAG. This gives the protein CASSESSRLAGKNE. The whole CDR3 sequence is CASSESSRLAGKNEQFF.

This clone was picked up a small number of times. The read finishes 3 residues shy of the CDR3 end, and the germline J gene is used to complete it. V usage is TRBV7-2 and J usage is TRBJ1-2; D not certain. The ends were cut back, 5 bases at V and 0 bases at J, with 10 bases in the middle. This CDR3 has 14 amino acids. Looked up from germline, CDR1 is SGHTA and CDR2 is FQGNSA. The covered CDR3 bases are TGTGCCAGCAGCCCTCTACTGACTAACTATGGC. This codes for CASSPLLTNYG. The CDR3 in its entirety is CASSPLLTNYGYTF.

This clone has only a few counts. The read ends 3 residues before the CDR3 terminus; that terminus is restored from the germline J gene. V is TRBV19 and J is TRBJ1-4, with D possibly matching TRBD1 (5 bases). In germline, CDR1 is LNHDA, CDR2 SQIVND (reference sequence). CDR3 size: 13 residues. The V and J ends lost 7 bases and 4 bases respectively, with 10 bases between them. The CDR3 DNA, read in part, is TGTGCCAGTATTGGAGGGGATAATGAAAAA. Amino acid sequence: CASIGGDNEK. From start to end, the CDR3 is CASIGGDNEKLFF.

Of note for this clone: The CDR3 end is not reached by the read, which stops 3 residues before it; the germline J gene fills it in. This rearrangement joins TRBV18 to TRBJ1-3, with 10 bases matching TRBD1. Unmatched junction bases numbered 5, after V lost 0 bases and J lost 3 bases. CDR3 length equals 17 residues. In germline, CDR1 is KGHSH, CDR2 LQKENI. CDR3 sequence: CASSPPGGTGVGNTIYF. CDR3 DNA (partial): TGTGCCAGCTCACCACCCGGAGGGACAGGGGTTGGAAACACC.

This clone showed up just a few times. The sequenced CDR3 bases are TGTGCCAGCAGTTACAAAGGACAGATACGCTCCTACGAG. Protein product: CASSYKGQIRSYE. The complete CDR3 reads CASSYKGQIRSYEQYF. The rearrangement joins TRBV6-2 or TRBV6-3 to TRBJ2-7; TRBD1 might be the D (6 bases). The CDR3 end is not reached by the read, which stops 3 residues before it; the germline J gene fills it in. V was cut by 2 bases and J by 0 bases, with 14 bases left in between. The CDR3 loop spans 16 amino acids. CDR1 and CDR2 (germline): MNHEY, SVGEGT.

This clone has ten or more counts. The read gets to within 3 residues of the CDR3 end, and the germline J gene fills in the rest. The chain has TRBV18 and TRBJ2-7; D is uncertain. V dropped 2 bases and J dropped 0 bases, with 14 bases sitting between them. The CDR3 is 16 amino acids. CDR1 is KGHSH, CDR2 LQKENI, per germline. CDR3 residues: CASSPKRLSTSYEQYF. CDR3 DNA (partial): TGTGCCAGCTCACCAAAGCGACTTTCAACCTCCTACGAG. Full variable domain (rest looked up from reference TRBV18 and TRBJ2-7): NAGVMQNPRHLVRRRGQEARLRCSPMKGHSHVYWYRQLPEEGLKFMVYLQKENIIDESGMPKERFSAEFPKEGPSILRIQQVVRGDSAAYFCASSPKRLSTSYEQYFGPGTRLTVT.

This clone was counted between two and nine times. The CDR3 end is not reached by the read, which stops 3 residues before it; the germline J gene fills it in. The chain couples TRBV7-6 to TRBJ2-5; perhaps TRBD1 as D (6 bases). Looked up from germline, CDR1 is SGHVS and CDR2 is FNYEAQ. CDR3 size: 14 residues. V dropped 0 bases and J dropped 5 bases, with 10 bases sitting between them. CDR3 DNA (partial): TGTGCCAGCAGCTTAGCGGGGGCTGGGGAGACC. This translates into CASSLAGAGET. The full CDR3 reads CASSLAGAGETQYF.

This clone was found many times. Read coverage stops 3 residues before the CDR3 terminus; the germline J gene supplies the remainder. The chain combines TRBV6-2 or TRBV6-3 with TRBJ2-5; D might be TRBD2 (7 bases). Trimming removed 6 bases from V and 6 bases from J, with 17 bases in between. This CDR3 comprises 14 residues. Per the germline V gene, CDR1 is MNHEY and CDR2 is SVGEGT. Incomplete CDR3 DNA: TGTGCCAGCAGCCCCCCTGGGGGGGCGAAGACC. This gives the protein CASSPPGGAKT. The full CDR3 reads CASSPPGGAKTQYF.

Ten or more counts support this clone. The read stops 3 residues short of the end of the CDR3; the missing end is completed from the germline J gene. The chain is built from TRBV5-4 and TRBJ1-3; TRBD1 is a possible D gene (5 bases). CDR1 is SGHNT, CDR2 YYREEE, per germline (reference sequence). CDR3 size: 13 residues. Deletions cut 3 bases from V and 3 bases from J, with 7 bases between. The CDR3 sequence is CASSSGIGNTIYF. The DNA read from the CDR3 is TGTGCCAGCAGCTCAGGGATTGGAAACACC. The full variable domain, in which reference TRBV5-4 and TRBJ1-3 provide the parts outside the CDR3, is ETGVTQSPTHLIKTRGQQVTLRCSSQSGHNTVSWYQQALGQGPQFIFQYYREEENGRGNFPPRFSGLQFPNYSSELNVNALELDDSALYLCASSSGIGNTIYFGEGSWLTVV.